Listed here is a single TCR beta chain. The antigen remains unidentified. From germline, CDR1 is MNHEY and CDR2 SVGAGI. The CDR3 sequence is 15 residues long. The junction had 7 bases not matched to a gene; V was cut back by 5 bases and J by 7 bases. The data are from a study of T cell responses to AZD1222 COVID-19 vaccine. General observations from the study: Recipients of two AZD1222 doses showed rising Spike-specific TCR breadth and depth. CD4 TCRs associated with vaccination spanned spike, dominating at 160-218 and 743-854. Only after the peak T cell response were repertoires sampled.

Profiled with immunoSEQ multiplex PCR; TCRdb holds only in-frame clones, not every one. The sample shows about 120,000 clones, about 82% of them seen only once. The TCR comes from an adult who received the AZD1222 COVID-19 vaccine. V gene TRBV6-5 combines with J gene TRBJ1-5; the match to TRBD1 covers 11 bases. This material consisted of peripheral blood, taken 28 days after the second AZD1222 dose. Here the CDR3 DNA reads TGTGCCAGCAGTCTTACGGGACAGGGGGGGCAGCCCCAGCATTTT. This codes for CASSLTGQGGQPQHF.